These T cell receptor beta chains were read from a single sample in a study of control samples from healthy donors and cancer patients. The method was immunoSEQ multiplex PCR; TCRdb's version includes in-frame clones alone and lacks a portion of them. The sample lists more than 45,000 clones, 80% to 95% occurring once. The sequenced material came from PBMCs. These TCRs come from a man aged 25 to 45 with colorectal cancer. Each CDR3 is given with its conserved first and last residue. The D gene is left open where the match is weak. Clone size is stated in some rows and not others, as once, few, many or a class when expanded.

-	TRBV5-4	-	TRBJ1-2	CASSLAYQEVEGLGYTF	TGTGCCAGCAGCTTGGCCTATCAAGAGGTGGAGGGTCTGGGCTACACCTTC
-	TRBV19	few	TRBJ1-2	CASSPHSLYGYTF	TGTGCCAGTAGTCCCCATTCGTTGTATGGCTACACCTTC
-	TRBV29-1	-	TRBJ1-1	CSVEIYPGKTEAFF	TGCAGCGTTGAAATATATCCTGGGAAGACTGAAGCTTTCTTT
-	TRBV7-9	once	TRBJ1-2	CASNWEGSFYGYTF	TGTGCCAGCAACTGGGAGGGATCATTCTATGGCTACACCTTC
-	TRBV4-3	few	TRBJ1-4	CASSQDVFGAVNEKLFF	TGCGCCAGCAGCCAAGATGTTTTTGGGGCAGTAAATGAAAAACTGTTTTTT
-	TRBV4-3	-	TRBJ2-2	CASSQPPGHGDGTGELFF	TGCGCCAGCAGCCAACCCCCTGGGCACGGGGACGGCACCGGGGAGCTGTTTTTT
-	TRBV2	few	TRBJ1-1	CASSEALNTEAFF	TGTGCCAGCAGTGAAGCACTGAACACTGAAGCTTTCTTT
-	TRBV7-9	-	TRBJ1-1	CASSLSPGNLDTEAFF	TGTGCCAGCAGCTTATCCCCAGGGAACTTGGACACTGAAGCTTTCTTT
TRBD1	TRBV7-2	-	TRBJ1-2	CASSFRDSTSWGYGYTF	TGTGCCAGCAGCTTCCGGGACAGCACATCCTGGGGCTATGGCTACACCTTC
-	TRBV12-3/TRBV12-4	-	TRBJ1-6	CASSALGLPLHF	TGTGCCAGCAGTGCTCTAGGATTACCCCTCCACTTT
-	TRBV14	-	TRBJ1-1	CASSQEVAFF	TGTGCCAGCAGCCAAGAGGTAGCTTTCTTT
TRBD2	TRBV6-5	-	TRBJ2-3	CASSYSPGLGDNTQYF	TGTGCCAGCAGTTACTCGCCGGGACTAGGGGATAATACGCAGTATTTT
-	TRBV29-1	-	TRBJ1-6	CSVAGDLYSPLHF	TGCAGCGTCGCAGGGGACTTATATTCACCCCTCCACTTT
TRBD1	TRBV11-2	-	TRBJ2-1	CASSPLRVGQGQFF	TGTGCCAGCAGCCCCCTACGGGTGGGACAGGGCCAGTTCTTC
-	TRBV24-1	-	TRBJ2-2	CATGQKSTGELFF	TGTGCCACCGGCCAGAAGAGCACCGGGGAGCTGTTTTTT
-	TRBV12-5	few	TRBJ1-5	CASGLDREEDQPQHF	TGTGCTAGTGGTTTAGATCGGGAGGAAGATCAGCCCCAGCATTTT
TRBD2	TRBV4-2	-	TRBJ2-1	CASSLERGVHNEQFF	TGTGCCAGCAGCCTAGAGCGGGGGGTACACAATGAGCAGTTCTTC
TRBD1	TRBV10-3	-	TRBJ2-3	CAIRETGASTDTQYF	TGTGCCATCAGAGAGACAGGGGCGAGCACAGATACGCAGTATTTT
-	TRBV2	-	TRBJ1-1	CASRRGTEAFF	TGTGCCAGCAGGCGGGGCACTGAAGCTTTCTTT
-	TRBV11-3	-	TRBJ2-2	CASSPGQTANTGELFF	TGTGCCAGCAGCCCAGGACAGACCGCGAACACCGGGGAGCTGTTTTTT
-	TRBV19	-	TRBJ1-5	CASSIAPTSNQPQHF	TGTGCCAGTAGTATAGCCCCAACTAGCAATCAGCCCCAGCATTTT
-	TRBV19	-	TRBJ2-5	CASSTLDPGGETQYF	TGTGCCAGTAGTACCTTGGACCCTGGTGGAGAGACCCAGTACTTC
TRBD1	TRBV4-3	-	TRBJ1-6	CASSQETGVNSPLHF	TGCGCCAGCAGCCAAGAAACAGGGGTAAACTCACCCCTCCACTTT
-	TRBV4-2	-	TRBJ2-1	CASSQVSTHEQFF	TGTGCCAGCAGCCAAGTTAGTACCCACGAGCAGTTCTTC
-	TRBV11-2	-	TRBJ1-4	CASSLLGGGNEKLFF	TGTGCCAGCAGCTTACTAGGGGGGGGCAATGAAAAACTGTTTTTT
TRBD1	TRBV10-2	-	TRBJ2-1	CASSDGQGSYNEQFF	TGCGCCAGCAGTGATGGACAGGGTTCCTACAATGAGCAGTTCTTC
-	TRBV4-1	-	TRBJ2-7	CASSHDRPSRSYEQYF	TGCGCCAGCAGCCATGACAGGCCCTCCAGGTCCTACGAGCAGTACTTC
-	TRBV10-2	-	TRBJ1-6	CASNRENYNSPLHF	TGCGCCAGTAACCGGGAAAACTATAATTCACCCCTCCACTTT
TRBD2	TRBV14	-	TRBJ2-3	CASSLRLGLASTDTQYF	TGTGCCAGCAGCCTCCGTCTGGGACTAGCATCCACAGATACGCAGTATTTT
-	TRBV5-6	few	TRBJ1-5	CASSLGAGMGYNQPQHF	TGTGCCAGCAGCTTGGGGGCAGGGATGGGTTATAATCAGCCCCAGCATTTT
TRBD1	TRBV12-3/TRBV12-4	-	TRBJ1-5	CASRTGSNQPQHF	TGTGCCAGCAGGACAGGGTCCAATCAGCCCCAGCATTTT
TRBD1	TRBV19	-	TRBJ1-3	CASSRTGGSGNTIYF	TGTGCCAGTAGCCGTACAGGGGGCTCTGGAAACACCATATATTTT
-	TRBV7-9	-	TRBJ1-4	CASSFGSTNEKLFF	TGTGCCAGCAGCTTTGGGTCAACTAATGAAAAACTGTTTTTT
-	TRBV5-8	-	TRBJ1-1	CASSLAPRGPREAFF	TGTGCCAGCAGCTTGGCCCCGAGGGGACCGCGCGAAGCTTTCTTT
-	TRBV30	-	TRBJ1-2	CAWSAPLDGYTF	TGTGCCTGGAGTGCCCCATTAGATGGCTACACCTTC
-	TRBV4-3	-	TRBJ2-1	CASGGTRYNEQFF	TGCGCCAGCGGTGGGACGCGCTACAATGAGCAGTTCTTC
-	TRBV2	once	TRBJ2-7	CASSPYEQYF	TGTGCCAGCAGCCCCTACGAGCAGTACTTC
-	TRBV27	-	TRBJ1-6	CASSFRTGNSPLHF	TGTGCCAGCAGTTTCAGGACGGGTAATTCACCCCTCCACTTT
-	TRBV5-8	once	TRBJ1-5	CASSSGTNFGGNQPQHF	TGTGCCAGCAGCTCAGGGACCAACTTTGGTGGCAATCAGCCCCAGCATTTT
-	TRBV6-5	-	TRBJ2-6	CASNRGSGANVLTF	TGTGCCAGCAACCGGGGGTCTGGGGCCAACGTCCTGACTTTC
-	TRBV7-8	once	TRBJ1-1	CASSYGRFVQGRTEAFF	TGTGCCAGCAGCTACGGGAGGTTCGTACAGGGAAGAACTGAAGCTTTCTTT
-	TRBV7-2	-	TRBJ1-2	CASSTRTEQTHYGYTF	TGTGCCAGCAGCACGCGGACAGAACAAACCCACTATGGCTACACCTTC
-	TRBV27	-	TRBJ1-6	CASSMYGNSPLHF	TGTGCCAGCAGTATGTACGGGAATTCACCCCTCCACTTT
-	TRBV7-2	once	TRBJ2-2	CASRTGRTGELFF	TGTGCCAGCCGTACAGGGAGGACCGGGGAGCTGTTTTTT
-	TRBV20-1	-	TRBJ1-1	CSASSMGGNTEAFF	TGCAGTGCTAGTTCGATGGGAGGGAACACTGAAGCTTTCTTT
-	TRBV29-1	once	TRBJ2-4	CSVEELAKNIQYF	TGCAGCGTAGAAGAATTAGCCAAAAACATTCAGTACTTC
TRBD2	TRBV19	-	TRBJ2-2	CASTFRTSGGQNRAGELFF	TGTGCCAGTACCTTTCGGACTAGCGGGGGCCAAAACCGGGCCGGGGAGCTGTTTTTT
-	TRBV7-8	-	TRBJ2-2	CASSSTHTGELFF	TGTGCCAGCAGCTCCACTCACACCGGGGAGCTGTTTTTT
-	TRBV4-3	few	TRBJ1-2	CASSQDLTYGYTF	TGCGCCAGCAGCCAAGACCTTACGTATGGCTACACCTTC
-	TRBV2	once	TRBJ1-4	CASSRQRAGNEKLFF	TGTGCCAGCAGTCGGCAACGGGCGGGGAATGAAAAACTGTTTTTT
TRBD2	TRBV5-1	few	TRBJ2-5	CASSSVAGASRETQYF	TGCGCCAGCAGCTCAGTAGCGGGGGCCTCCCGGGAGACCCAGTACTTC
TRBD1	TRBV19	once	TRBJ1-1	CASSSGGTGVMNTEAFF	TGTGCCAGTTCCAGTGGGGGGACAGGAGTCATGAACACTGAAGCTTTCTTT
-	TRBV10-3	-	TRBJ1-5	CAISDPPGIGNQPQHF	TGTGCCATCAGTGATCCTCCGGGCATCGGGAATCAGCCCCAGCATTTT